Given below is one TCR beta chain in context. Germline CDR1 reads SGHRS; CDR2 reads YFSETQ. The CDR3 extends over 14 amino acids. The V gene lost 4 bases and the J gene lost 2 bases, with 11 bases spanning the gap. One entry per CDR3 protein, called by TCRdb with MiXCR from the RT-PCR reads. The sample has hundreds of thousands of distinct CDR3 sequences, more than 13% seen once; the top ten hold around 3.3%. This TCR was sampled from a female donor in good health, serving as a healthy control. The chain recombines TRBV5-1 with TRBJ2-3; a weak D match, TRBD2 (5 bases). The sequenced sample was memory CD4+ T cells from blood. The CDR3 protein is CASSPDSHTDTQYF. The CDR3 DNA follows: TGCGCCAGCAGCCCGGACTCTCACACAGATACGCAGTATTTT.